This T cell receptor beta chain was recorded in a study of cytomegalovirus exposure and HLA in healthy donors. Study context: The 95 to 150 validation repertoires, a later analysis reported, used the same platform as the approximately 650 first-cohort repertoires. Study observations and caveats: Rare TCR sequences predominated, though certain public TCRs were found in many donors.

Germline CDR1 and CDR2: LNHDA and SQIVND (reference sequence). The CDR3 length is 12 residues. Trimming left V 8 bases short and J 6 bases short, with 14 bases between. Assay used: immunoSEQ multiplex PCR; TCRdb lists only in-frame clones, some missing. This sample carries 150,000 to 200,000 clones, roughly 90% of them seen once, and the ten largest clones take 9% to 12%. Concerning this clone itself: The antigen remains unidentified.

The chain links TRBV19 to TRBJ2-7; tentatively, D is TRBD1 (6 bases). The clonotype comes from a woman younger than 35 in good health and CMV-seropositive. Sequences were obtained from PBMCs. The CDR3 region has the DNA TGTGCCAGTTGGGGACACGACGGCGAGCAGTACTTC. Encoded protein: CASWGHDGEQYF.